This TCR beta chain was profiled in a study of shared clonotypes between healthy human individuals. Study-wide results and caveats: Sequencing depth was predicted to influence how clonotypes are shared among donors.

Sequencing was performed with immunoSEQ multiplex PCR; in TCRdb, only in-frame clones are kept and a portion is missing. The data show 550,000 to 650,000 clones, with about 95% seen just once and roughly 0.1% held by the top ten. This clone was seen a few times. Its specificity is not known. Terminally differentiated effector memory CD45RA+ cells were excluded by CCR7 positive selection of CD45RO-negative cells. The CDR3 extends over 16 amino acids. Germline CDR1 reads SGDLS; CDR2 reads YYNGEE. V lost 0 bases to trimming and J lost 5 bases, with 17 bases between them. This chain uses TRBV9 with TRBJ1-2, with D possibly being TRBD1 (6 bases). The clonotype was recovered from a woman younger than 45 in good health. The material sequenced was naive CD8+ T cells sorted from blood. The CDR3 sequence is CASSVANTGTEYGYTF. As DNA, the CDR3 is TGTGCCAGCAGCGTAGCTAATACAGGGACGGAGTATGGCTACACCTTC.